This T cell receptor beta chain was recorded in a study of cytomegalovirus exposure and HLA in healthy donors. The study, taken as a whole, reports: For most TCR beta V segments, an earlier analysis put the productive rate at about 90% or about 30% of the time. Among TCR beta chains, those listed as cytomegalovirus-associated numbered more than 150.

The study ran its PCR with 60 Vbeta and 13 Jbeta primers. Sequenced by immunoSEQ multiplex PCR; TCRdb stores in-frame clones only, minus some. The table lists about 98,000 clones, approximately 74% of them singletons. This clone appeared a few times. Antigen unknown. V dropped 6 bases and J dropped 3 bases, with 15 bases sitting between them. The germline V gene encodes CDR1 SNHLY and CDR2 FYNNEI. There are 15 residues in the CDR3. The specimen was PBMCs. The rearrangement uses TRBV2 and TRBJ1-5, with a tentative D call TRBD1 (5 bases). The receptor's source is a male donor in good health and CMV-seronegative. The CDR3 DNA is TGTGCCAGCAGAATGATGCGGGGGTCCAATCAGCCCCAGCATTTT. Translating it yields CASRMMRGSNQPQHF. Filled out from reference TRBV2 and TRBJ1-5, the complete variable domain reads EPEVTQTPSHQVTQMGQEVILRCVPISNHLYFYWYRQILGQKVEFLVSFYNNEISEKSEIFDDQFSVERPDGSNFTLKIRSTKLEDSAMYFCASRMMRGSNQPQHFGDGTRLSIL.